A single sample gave rise to the 2 T cell receptor beta chains below, sequenced in a study of cytomegalovirus exposure and HLA in healthy donors. In the PCR, 60 Vbeta and 13 Jbeta primers were used. Sequencing used immunoSEQ multiplex PCR; TCRdb keeps in-frame clones, though not all of them. Altogether 150,000 to 200,000 clones are present, around 86% being singletons, with the ten largest covering more than 1.5%. Sequenced sample: PBMCs. The receptor set was obtained from a man between 50 and 59 years old in good health and CMV-seronegative.

The CDR3: CASSVRVYGSPLHF. Here the CDR3 DNA reads TGTGCCAGTAGTGTACGGGTCTACGGTTCACCCCTCCACTTT. J is TRBJ1-6 and V is TRBV19; D unclear. In germline, CDR1 is LNHDA, CDR2 SQIVND (reference sequence). This CDR3 is 14 amino acids long. Trimming left V 5 bases short and J 9 bases short, with 14 bases between.

The rearrangement links TRBV5-1 to TRBJ1-4, with TRBD1 matching 7 bases. This CDR3 is built from 15 residues. Germline assignment: CDR1 SGHRS and CDR2 YFSETQ. J gave up 8 bases and V 2 bases, and 9 bases lay outside the gene matches. This CDR3 is CASSFDRVVGEKLFF. The CDR3 DNA is TGCGCCAGCAGCTTCGACAGGGTAGTGGGGGAAAAACTGTTTTTT.